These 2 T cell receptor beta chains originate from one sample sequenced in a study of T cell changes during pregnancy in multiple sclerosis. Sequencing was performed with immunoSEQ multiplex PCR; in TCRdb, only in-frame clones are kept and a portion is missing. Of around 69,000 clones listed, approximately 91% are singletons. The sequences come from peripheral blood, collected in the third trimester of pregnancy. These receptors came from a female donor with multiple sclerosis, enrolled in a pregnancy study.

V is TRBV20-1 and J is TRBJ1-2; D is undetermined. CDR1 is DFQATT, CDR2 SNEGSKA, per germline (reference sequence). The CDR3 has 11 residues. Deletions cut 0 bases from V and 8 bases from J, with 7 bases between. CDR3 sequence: CSARDQAGYTF. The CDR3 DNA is TGCAGTGCTAGAGATCAGGCCGGCTACACCTTC.

The CDR3 DNA is TGCGCCAGCAGCTTGGAAGGGGTTCCGGCTGAAAAACTGTTTTTT. Translation: CASSLEGVPAEKLFF. The chain uses TRBV5-1 and TRBJ1-4; weak D call: TRBD1 (5 bases). Trimming left V 0 bases short and J 7 bases short, with 13 bases between. The germline V gene encodes CDR1 SGHRS and CDR2 YFSETQ. This CDR3 region has 15 residues.